Shown below are 24 T cell receptor beta chains from a single sample sequenced in a study of blood T cell repertoires in COVID-19. Profiling relied on immunoSEQ multiplex PCR, and the TCRdb table lists in-frame clones only, not all of them. The sample shows around 120,000 clones, around 87% of them seen only once. Sample: peripheral blood. All receptors come from a woman aged 65 to 85 with acute or convalescent COVID-19.

The CDR3, as DNA: TGTGCCAGCAGCTTAGGGCAGACCTACGAGCAGTACTTC. It specifies CASSLGQTYEQYF. The gene calls are TRBV28 and TRBJ2-7; D gene uncertain. CDR1 and CDR2 (germline): MDHEN, SYDVKM. This CDR3 spans 13 amino acids. V dropped 6 bases and J dropped 2 bases, with 11 bases sitting between them.

This chain connects TRBV30 to TRBJ1-5; D uncertain. V lost 0 bases and J lost 4, with 7 bases in between. CDR1 is GTSNPN and CDR2 is SVGIG in the germline V gene (reference sequence). The CDR3 has 13 amino acids. The CDR3 coding sequence is TGTGCCTGGAGTGTTACTGAGAATCAGCCCCAGCATTTT. Amino acids: CAWSVTENQPQHF.

The table lists this clone with a few counts. The rearrangement links TRBV24-1 to TRBJ2-1, with D maybe TRBD1 (6 bases). V was trimmed by 5 bases and J by 6 bases, leaving 19 bases between them. CDR1 is KGHDR, CDR2 SFDVKD, per germline. The CDR3 covers 16 residues. CDR3 residues: CATSVSGATMVNEQFF. The CDR3 nucleotides are TGTGCCACCAGTGTCTCAGGGGCTACTATGGTCAATGAGCAGTTCTTC.

The chain carries TRBV7-9 and TRBJ2-5, with a possible D match to TRBD1 (5 bases). V lost 1 base, J lost 9 bases, and 9 bases lay in between. The CDR3 is 12 amino acids. From germline, CDR1 is SEHNR and CDR2 FQNEAQ (reference sequence). Written as DNA, the CDR3 is TGTGCCAGCAGCTTAGAGGGGTCGGCCCAGTACTTC. This sequence encodes CASSLEGSAQYF. Full variable domain (remainder filled in from reference TRBV7-9 and TRBJ2-5): DTGVSQNPRHKITKRGQNVTFRCDPISEHNRLYWYRQTLGQGPEFLTYFQNEAQLEKSRLLSDRFSAERPKGSFSTLEIQRTEQGDSAMYLCASSLEGSAQYFGPGTRLLVL.

The chain links TRBV5-1 to TRBJ2-7, with D perhaps TRBD1 (5 bases). Trimming stripped 4 bases from V and 0 bases from J, with 11 bases between. The germline V gene has CDR1 SGHRS and CDR2 YFSETQ. This CDR3 is 14 amino acids long. Here the CDR3 reads CASSPDIPSYEQYF. The CDR3 DNA reads as TGCGCCAGCAGCCCGGACATACCCTCCTACGAGCAGTACTTC.

This chain uses TRBV3-1 (or the pseudogene TRBV3-2) with TRBJ1-1; 7 nucleotides line up with TRBD1. This CDR3 region has 17 residues. Trimming took 2 bases from V and 0 from J; bases not matched to a gene: 9. Per the germline V gene, CDR1 is LGHDT and CDR2 is YNNKEL (reference sequence). CDR3 in DNA: TGTGCCAGCAGCCAAAATCATCCGGGACAGATGAACACTGAAGCTTTCTTT. This codes for CASSQNHPGQMNTEAFF.

In its sample, this clone was seen a few times. The chain is built from TRBV7-9 and TRBJ2-2; 8 nucleotides line up with TRBD1. The junction had 5 bases not matched to a gene; V was cut back by 4 bases and J by 4 bases. This CDR3 spans 15 amino acids. Per germline, CDR1 SEHNR and CDR2 FQNEAQ (reference sequence). CDR3 DNA: TGTGCCAGCAGCTCAGGACAGGGAGGCACCGGGGAGCTGTTTTTT. Translated, it gives CASSSGQGGTGELFF.

This chain links TRBV2 with TRBJ2-5, with 7 nucleotides matching TRBD2. V was clipped by 2 bases and J by 13 bases; unmatched bases: 10. Germline assignment: CDR1 SNHLY and CDR2 FYNNEI. This CDR3 region has 13 residues. The CDR3: CASSEPPRQRGYF. In nucleotides, the CDR3 is TGTGCCAGCAGTGAACCCCCTAGGCAGCGGGGGTACTTC.

The rearrangement links TRBV23-1 to TRBJ2-3, with D perhaps TRBD1 (6 bases). TRBV23-1 is recorded as an ORF, its role being uncertain. The CDR3 extends over 16 amino acids. With 2 bases removed from V and 2 bases from J, the gap between germline ends came to 14 bases. The CDR3 spells CASSQVGADHTDTQYF. The CDR3 nucleotides read TGCGCCAGCAGTCAAGTGGGGGCAGATCACACAGATACGCAGTATTTT.

The rearrangement links TRBV6-5 to TRBJ1-1; D perhaps matches TRBD1 (5 bases). The CDR3 runs 14 residues. The germline gives CDR1 MNHEY, CDR2 SVGAGI. The V gene lost 5 bases and the J gene lost 1 base, with 11 bases spanning the gap. The CDR3 spells CASSRATENTEAFF. Written as DNA, the CDR3 is TGTGCCAGCAGTCGAGCGACAGAGAACACTGAAGCTTTCTTT.

The chain uses TRBV12-3 or TRBV12-4 and TRBJ1-2; D possibly corresponds to TRBD1 (5 bases). The ends were cut back, 3 bases at V and 7 bases at J, with 12 bases in the middle. The CDR3 totals 13 residues. The CDR3 region has the DNA TGTGCCAGCAGTTTCCTAAACGGGGGTGGCTACACCTTC. Amino acids: CASSFLNGGGYTF.

V usage is TRBV9 and J usage is TRBJ2-6, with TRBD1 matching over 8 bases. The CDR3 is 16 residues long. V trimming: 3 bases; J trimming: 2 bases; junction bases outside the gene matches: 4. The germline V gene has CDR1 SGDLS and CDR2 YYNGEE. CDR3 coding DNA: TGTGCCAGCAGCGCACCGGACAGGGCTGGGGCCAACGTCCTGACTTTC. It encodes CASSAPDRAGANVLTF.

V usage is TRBV6-2 or TRBV6-3 and J usage is TRBJ1-2, with no clear D. The CDR3 sequence is 13 residues long. Per the germline V gene, CDR1 is MNHEY and CDR2 is SVGEGT. Trimming removed 5 bases at V and 2 bases at J, with 9 bases between. The CDR3 DNA follows: TGTGCCAGCAGTAGGGAGACCAACTATGGCTACACCTTC. This codes for CASSRETNYGYTF.

The rearrangement uses TRBV11-2 and TRBJ1-1; 8 bases line up with TRBD1. The CDR3 runs to 17 residues. Germline CDR1 and CDR2: SGHAT and FQNNGV. The J segment lost 1 base and the V segment lost 4 bases, leaving 11 bases of the junction unmatched. CDR3 nucleotides: TGTGCCAGCAGCTCAAAGGGGTCGCAGGGGGCGAACACTGAAGCTTTCTTT. Translation: CASSSKGSQGANTEAFF.

CDR3 in DNA: TGTGCCAGTAAGGGACAGGATTACACTGAAGCTTTCTTT. Encoded protein: CASKGQDYTEAFF. V and J are TRBV6-5 and TRBJ1-1; 8 positions agree with TRBD1. CDR3 size: 13 residues. Trimming at V came to 9 bases and at J to 3 bases, leaving 6 bases not matched to a gene. Per the germline V gene, CDR1 is MNHEY and CDR2 is SVGAGI.

The chain joins TRBV6-6 to TRBJ1-2, with TRBD1 matching over 7 bases. There are 13 residues in the CDR3. Germline V gives CDR1 MNHNY, CDR2 SVGAGI (reference sequence). V was pared by 5 bases and J by 2 bases, with 2 bases of the junction left unmatched. The DNA of the CDR3 is TGTGCCAGCAGTCCACAGGGGAACTATGGCTACACCTTC. Protein sequence: CASSPQGNYGYTF.

V and J are TRBV7-3 and TRBJ2-3, with a tentative D call TRBD2 (6 bases). The germline V gene has CDR1 SGHTA and CDR2 FQGTGA. Deletions cut 4 bases from V and 6 bases from J, with 14 bases between. The CDR3 contains 14 residues. The CDR3 is CASSSGDSRDTQYF. Here the CDR3 DNA reads TGTGCCAGCAGCTCTGGGGACTCCCGGGATACGCAGTATTTT.

The chain is built from TRBV28 and TRBJ2-7; TRBD2 agrees at 8 bases. With 2 bases clipped from V and 7 bases from J, the junction kept 19 bases outside the gene matches. This CDR3 has 18 residues. Germline CDR1 reads MDHEN; CDR2 reads SYDVKM. CDR3 DNA sequence: TGTGCCAGCAGTTTACCAACTCTCCAAGCGGGGGTCCCTGGAGAGCAGTACTTC. Encoded protein: CASSLPTLQAGVPGEQYF.

The chain is built from TRBV6-2 or TRBV6-3 and TRBJ2-1; D might be TRBD1 (6 bases). The germline V gene encodes CDR1 MNHEY and CDR2 SVGEGT. The CDR3 sequence is 14 residues long. Trimming took 4 bases from V and 2 from J, leaving 9 bases between them. The CDR3 DNA reads TGTGCCAGCAGTTCGAGGGGGACCTACAATGAGCAGTTCTTC. Its protein product is CASSSRGTYNEQFF.

The chain uses TRBV5-4 and TRBJ1-2; D is possibly TRBD1 (6 bases). Germline-derived CDR1 and CDR2 are SGHNT and YYREEE (reference sequence). V was shortened by 5 bases and J by 3 bases, with 11 bases between the two germline ends. The CDR3 is 13 residues long. The CDR3 spells CASRLQGDYGYTF. The CDR3 coding sequence is TGTGCCAGCAGGTTACAGGGTGACTATGGCTACACCTTC.

This clone was found a few times. V usage is TRBV7-8 and J usage is TRBJ1-6, with 7 bases that match TRBD1. CDR1 and CDR2 (germline): SGHVS, FQNEAQ. The CDR3 is 16 residues long. V gave up 1 base and J gave up 8 bases; unmatched junction bases: 8. In nucleotides, the CDR3 is TGTGCCAGCAGCTTAGAAGTGTGGGACAGATATTCACCCCTCCACTTT. Translation: CASSLEVWDRYSPLHF.

The genes are TRBV6-6 and TRBJ1-3; D not certain. Between the trimmed V and J ends, which lost 8 bases and 0 bases, there was a span of 8 bases. Germline CDR1 reads MNHNY; CDR2 reads SVGAGI (reference sequence). This CDR3 has 13 amino acids. CDR3 nucleotides: TGTGCCAGCGGGAGGTCCTCTGGAAACACCATATATTTT. Translation: CASGRSSGNTIYF.

The V and J genes are TRBV4-1 and TRBJ1-2, with D unresolved. Germline CDR1 reads MGHRA; CDR2 reads YSYEKL. With 0 bases removed from V and 4 bases from J, the gap between germline ends came to 6 bases. The CDR3 has 13 amino acids. The CDR3 DNA reads as TGCGCCAGCAGCCAAGAAGTCGGCTATGGCTACACCTTC. It codes for CASSQEVGYGYTF.

The chain links TRBV21-1 to TRBJ1-3; TRBD1 reflects the table's D call only, with no check against the DNA. TRBV21-1 counts as a pseudogene. The CDR3 has 16 residues. CDR3 in DNA: TGTGCCAGCAGCGTAACAGGGTTATTTAGGGGAAACACCATATATTTT. Translation: CASSVTGLFRGNTIYF.